Detailed here is one TCR beta chain. Its specificity is unknown. Sample barcodes and UMIs were carried by the TCR alpha and TCR beta cDNA libraries that 5'RACE generated with constant-segment primers. TCRdb processed the 5' RACE reads anew with MiXCR; each CDR3 protein has one entry. The sample lists fewer than 350,000 distinct CDR3 sequences, around a sixth seen once, with about a fifth in the top ten. This entry is derived from a study of T-cell memory formation after mild COVID-19. CDR3 length: 16 residues. Germline lookup yields CDR1 LGHNA and CDR2 YSLEER. Trimming removed 4 bases from V and 5 bases from J; junction bases left unmatched: 10. Study-level results: Day 15 to 85 contracting clones showed balanced CD4/CD8; day 15 to 37 expanders favored CD4+.

The sample taken for sequencing was PBMCs or a T cell subset sorted from them (not recorded which). The sequence came from a man in his late teens or twenties who had mild COVID-19 (a few samples of this study predate the infection). Cell type and time point are not known. The chain couples TRBV4-3 to TRBJ2-5; TRBD2 matches at 10 bases. CDR3 nucleotide sequence: TGCGCCAGCAGCCCGCAACTAGCGGGGTTCCGGGAGACCCAGTACTTC. Translated, it gives CASSPQLAGFRETQYF.